This T cell receptor (beta chain) was obtained from a study of radiation and T cells in renal cell carcinoma. The V end lost 2 bases, the J end lost 0 bases, and 10 bases lay between the germline ends. Germline V lookup: CDR1 MNHNY, CDR2 SVGAGI (reference sequence). The CDR3 consists of 16 residues. TCRdb's table, derived via immunoSEQ multiplex PCR, lists solely in-frame clones and lacks some. Of fewer than 200,000 clones in the sample, about 88% were seen once. Time point here: blood 4 weeks post-SBRT, at nephrectomy. As for treatment: 15 Gy SBRT to primary tumor, nephrectomy 4 weeks later. The chain couples TRBV6-6 to TRBJ1-4; D gene uncertain. This clonotype was sampled from a woman between 50 and 59 years old with renal cell carcinoma. Specimen: blood, collected from a patient whose treatment included radiotherapy and nephrectomy. The CDR3 loop reads CASSYDMMATNEKLFF. Written as DNA, the CDR3 is TGTGCCAGCAGTTACGACATGATGGCAACTAATGAAAAACTGTTTTTT.